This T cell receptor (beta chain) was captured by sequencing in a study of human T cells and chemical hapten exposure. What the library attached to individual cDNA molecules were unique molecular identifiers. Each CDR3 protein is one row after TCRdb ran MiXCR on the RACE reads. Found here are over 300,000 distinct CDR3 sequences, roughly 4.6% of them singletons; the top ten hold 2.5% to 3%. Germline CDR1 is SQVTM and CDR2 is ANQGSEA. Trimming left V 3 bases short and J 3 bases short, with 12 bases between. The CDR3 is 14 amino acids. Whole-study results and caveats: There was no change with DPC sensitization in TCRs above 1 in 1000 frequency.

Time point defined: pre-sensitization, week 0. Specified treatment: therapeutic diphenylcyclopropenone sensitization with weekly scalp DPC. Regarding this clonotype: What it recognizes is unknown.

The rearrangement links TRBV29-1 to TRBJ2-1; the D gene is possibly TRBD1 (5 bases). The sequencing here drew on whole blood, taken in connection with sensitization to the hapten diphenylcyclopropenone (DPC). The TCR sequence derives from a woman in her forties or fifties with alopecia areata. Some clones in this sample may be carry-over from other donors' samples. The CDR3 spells CSVDGQGSYNEQFF. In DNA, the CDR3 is TGCAGCGTTGATGGGCAGGGAAGCTACAATGAGCAGTTCTTC.